Each of the 5 T cell receptor beta chains below was sequenced from the same sample in a study of metastatic and nonmetastatic thyroid tumors (dated by TCRdb to the early 2020s). No patient had received any treatment before thyroid surgery. Receptors were amplified or captured by PCR. Sequencing used an Illumina HiSeq 4000. The public reads were reanalyzed by TCRdb: fastp trimming at Q25, MiXCR alignment, in-frame beta chains only. For this sample there are more than 13,000 clones; 29% appear just once. The top ten clonotypes cover roughly 52% of the sample. The sequencing input was tumor tissue. The receptor set was obtained from a male donor with papillary thyroid cancer or a benign thyroid nodule (not recorded which). Some clones in this sample may be carry-over from other donors' samples.

The gene calls are TRBV6-6 and TRBJ2-7, with D hard to call. The V gene lost 2 bases and the J gene lost 2 bases, with 7 bases spanning the gap. This CDR3 is 13 amino acids long. From germline, CDR1 is MNHNY and CDR2 SVGAGI (reference sequence). CDR3 nucleotide sequence: TGTGCCAGCAGTTACGGCAAAACCTACGAGCAGTACTTC. Translated, it gives CASSYGKTYEQYF.

V gene TRBV12-3 or TRBV12-4 combines with J gene TRBJ2-2, with 8 bases aligning to TRBD2. CDR3 length: 17 amino acids. The junction had 15 bases not matched to a gene; V was cut back by 4 bases and J by 8 bases. CDR3 DNA: TGTGCCAGCAGTTCCATGTCGGCGACCGGGGGGGCTGGGGAGCTGTTTTTT. Translating gives CASSSMSATGGAGELFF.

In this sample, this clone turned up many times. The CDR3 reads CASSFSGAYEQYF. CDR3 sequence (DNA): TGTGCCAGCAGCTTTAGCGGGGCCTACGAGCAGTACTTC. This chain links TRBV7-9 with TRBJ2-7, with 8 bases lining up with TRBD2. The CDR3 totals 13 residues. J lost 2 bases, V lost 3 bases, and 0 bases had no gene match. CDR1 and CDR2 from the germline V gene are SEHNR and FQNEAQ (reference sequence).

CDR3 bases: TGTGCCAGCAGTTCCCTGACTAGTGCCCCTGGCTACGAGCAGTACTTC. As protein: CASSSLTSAPGYEQYF. V is TRBV27 and J is TRBJ2-7, with D tentatively TRBD2 (6 bases). Germline V gene lookup returns CDR1 MNHEY and CDR2 SMNVEV (reference sequence). Trimming cost V 4 bases and J 3 bases, with 19 bases left between them. This CDR3 comprises 16 residues.

This clone showed up just a few times. The gene calls are TRBV6-1 and TRBJ2-1; TRBD1 aligns across 8 bases. The CDR3 extends over 15 amino acids. V dropped 4 bases and J dropped 5; count of bases not matched to a gene: 7. Germline V lookup: CDR1 MNHNS, CDR2 SASEGT. CDR3 bases: TGTGCCAGCAGTGTTAGGACAGGGACCAACAATGAGCAGTTCTTC. This encodes CASSVRTGTNNEQFF.